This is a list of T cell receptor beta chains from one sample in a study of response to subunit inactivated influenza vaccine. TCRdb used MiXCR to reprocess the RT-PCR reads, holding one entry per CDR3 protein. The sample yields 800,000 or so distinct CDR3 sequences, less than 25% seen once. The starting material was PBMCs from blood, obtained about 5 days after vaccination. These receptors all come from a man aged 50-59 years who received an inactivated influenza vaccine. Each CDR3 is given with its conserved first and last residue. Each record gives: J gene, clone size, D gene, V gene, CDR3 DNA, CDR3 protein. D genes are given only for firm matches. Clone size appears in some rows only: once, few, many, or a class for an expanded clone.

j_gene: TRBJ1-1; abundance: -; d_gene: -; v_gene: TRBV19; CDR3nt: TGTGCCAGTAGTCCGAGCTCCCGGCACACTGAAGCTTTCTTT; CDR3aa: CASSPSSRHTEAFF
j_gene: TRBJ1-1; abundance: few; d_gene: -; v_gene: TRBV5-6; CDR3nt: TGTGCCAGCAGCCATGAGACTGAAGCTTTCTTT; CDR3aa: CASSHETEAFF
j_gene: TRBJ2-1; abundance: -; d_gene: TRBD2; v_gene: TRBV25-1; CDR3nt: TGTGCCAGCAGTGACCTACTAGCGGGAGGGCTATACAATGAGCAGTTCTTC; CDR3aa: CASSDLLAGGLYNEQFF
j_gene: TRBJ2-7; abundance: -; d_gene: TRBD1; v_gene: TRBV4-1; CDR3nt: TGCGCCAGCAGCCGGGGTCACTCCGGGACAGGGGGCAACGAGCAGTACTTC; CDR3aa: CASSRGHSGTGGNEQYF
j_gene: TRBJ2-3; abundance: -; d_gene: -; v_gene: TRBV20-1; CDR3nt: TGCAGTGCTAGGTTAGGGGGGGCCGGCACAGATACGCAGTATTTT; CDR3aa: CSARLGGAGTDTQYF
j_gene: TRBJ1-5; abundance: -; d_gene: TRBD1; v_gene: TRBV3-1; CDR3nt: TGTGCCTTCAGTTTGGTTTATTCGCGAGGGGGCCTGGGCAATCAGCCCCAGCATTTT; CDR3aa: CAFSLVYSRGGLGNQPQHF
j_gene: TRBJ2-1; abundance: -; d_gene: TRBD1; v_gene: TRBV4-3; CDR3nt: TGCGCCAGCAGCCAAGGGTGGACAGGGTACTACAATGAGCAGTTCTTC; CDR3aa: CASSQGWTGYYNEQFF
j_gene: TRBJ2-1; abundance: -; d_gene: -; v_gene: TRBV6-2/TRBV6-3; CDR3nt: TGTGCCAGCAGGGCAACATGGTGGGACGGGGGAGGTGAGCAGTTTTTC; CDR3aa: CASRATWWDGGGEQFF
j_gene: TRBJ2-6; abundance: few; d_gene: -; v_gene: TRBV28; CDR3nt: TGTGCCAGCAGTCCCATATGGTTAAGGTCTGGGGCCAACGTCCTGACTTTC; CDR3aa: CASSPIWLRSGANVLTF
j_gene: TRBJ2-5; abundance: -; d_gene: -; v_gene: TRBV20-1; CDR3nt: TGCAGTGCTAGAGATCCGGGGACGGGTCGGAGGGAGACCCAGTACTTC; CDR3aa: CSARDPGTGRRETQYF
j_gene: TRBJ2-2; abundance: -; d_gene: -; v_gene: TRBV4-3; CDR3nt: TGCGCCAGCCGAGGGCACGGCGGGACCGGGGAGCTGTTTTTT; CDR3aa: CASRGHGGTGELFF
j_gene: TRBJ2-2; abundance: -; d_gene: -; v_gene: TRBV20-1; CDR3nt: TGCAGTGCTAGAGATCGGACAGAGAACACCGGGGAGCTGTTTTTT; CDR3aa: CSARDRTENTGELFF
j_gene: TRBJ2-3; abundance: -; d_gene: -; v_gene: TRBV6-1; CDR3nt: TGTGCCAGCAGTGATTTACGCTGGGCTAGCACAGATACGCAGTATTTT; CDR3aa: CASSDLRWASTDTQYF
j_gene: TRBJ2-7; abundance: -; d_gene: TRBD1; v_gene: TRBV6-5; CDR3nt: TGTGCCAGCAGTTTTAGGGGGCGGGTGGACGAGCAGTACTTC; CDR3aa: CASSFRGRVDEQYF
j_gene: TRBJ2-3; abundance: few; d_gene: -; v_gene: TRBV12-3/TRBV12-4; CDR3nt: TGTGCCAGTACCCTGGGCCCCAGTCGGGGTACGCAGTATTTT; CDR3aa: CASTLGPSRGTQYF
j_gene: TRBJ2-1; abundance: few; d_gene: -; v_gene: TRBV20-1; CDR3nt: TGCAGTGCTAGTGCAGTAAGCTCCTACAATGAGCAGTTCTTC; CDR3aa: CSASAVSSYNEQFF
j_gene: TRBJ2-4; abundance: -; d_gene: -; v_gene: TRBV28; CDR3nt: TGTGCCAGCAGTCCCGACCAGGGGAAAAACATTCAGTACTTC; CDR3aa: CASSPDQGKNIQYF